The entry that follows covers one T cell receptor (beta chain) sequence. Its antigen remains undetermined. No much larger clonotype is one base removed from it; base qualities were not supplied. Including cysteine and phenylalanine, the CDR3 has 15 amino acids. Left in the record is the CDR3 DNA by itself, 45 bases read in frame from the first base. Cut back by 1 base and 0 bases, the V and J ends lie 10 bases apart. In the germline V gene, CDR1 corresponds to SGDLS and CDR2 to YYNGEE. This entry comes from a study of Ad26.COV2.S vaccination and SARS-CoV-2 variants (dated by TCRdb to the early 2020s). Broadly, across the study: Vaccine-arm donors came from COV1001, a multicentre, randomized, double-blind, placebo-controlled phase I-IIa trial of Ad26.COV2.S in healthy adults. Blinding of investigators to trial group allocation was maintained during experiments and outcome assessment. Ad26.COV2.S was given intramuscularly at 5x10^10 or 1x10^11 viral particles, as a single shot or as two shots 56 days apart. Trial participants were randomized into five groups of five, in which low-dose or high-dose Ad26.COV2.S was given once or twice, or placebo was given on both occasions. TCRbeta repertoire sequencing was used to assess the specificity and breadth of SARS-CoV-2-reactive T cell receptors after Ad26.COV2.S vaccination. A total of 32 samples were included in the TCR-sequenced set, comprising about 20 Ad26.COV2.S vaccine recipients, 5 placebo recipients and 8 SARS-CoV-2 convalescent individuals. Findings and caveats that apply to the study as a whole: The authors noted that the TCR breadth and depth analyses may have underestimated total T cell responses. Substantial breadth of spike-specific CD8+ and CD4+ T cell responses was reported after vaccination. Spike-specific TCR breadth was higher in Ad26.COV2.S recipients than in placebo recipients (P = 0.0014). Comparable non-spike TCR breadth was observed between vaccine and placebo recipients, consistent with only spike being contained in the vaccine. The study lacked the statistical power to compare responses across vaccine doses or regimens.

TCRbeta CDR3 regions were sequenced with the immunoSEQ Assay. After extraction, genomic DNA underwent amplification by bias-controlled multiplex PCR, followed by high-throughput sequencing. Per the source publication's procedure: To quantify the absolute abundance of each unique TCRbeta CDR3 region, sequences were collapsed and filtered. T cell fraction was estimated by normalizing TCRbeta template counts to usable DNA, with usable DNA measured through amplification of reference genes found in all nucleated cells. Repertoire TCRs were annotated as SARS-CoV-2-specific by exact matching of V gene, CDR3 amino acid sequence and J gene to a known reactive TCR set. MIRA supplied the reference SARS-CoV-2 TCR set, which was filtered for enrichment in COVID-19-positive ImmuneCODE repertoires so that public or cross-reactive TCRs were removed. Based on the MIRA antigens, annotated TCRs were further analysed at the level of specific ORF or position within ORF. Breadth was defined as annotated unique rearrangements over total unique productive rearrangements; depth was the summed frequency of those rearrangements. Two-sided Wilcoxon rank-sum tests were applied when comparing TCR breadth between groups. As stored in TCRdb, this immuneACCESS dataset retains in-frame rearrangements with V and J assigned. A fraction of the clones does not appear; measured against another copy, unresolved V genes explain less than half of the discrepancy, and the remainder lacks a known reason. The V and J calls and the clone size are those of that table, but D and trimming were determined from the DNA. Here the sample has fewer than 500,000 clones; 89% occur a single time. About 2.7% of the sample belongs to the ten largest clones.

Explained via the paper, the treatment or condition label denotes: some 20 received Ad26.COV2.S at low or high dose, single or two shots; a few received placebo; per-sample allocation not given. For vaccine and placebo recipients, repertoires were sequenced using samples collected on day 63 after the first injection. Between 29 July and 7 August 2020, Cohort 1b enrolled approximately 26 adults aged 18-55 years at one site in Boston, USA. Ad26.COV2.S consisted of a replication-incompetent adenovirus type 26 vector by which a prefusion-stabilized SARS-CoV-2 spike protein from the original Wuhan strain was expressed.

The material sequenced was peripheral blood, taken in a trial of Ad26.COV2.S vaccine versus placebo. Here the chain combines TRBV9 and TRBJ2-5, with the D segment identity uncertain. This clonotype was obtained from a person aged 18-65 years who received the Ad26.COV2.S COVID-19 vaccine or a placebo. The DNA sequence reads TGTGCCAGCAGCGTATCTACACAGTACCAAGAGACCCAGTACTTC. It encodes CASSVSTQYQETQYF.